This entry lists 31 T cell receptor beta chains sequenced from one sample in a study of metastatic and nonmetastatic thyroid tumors. From the PCR reads, TCRdb re-called clones with MiXCR. The repertoire has around 26,000 clones, approximately 20% of them found once; the top ten carry about 4.6%. Each patient went into thyroid surgery without having received any treatment. The specimen was adjacent normal tissue. These TCRs come from a female donor with papillary thyroid cancer or a benign thyroid nodule (not recorded which). Some clones in this sample may be carry-over from other donors' samples.

At least ten counts were recorded for this clone. The rearrangement joins TRBV20-1 to TRBJ2-1; TRBD2 matches 14 bases. V was pared by 3 bases and J by 5 bases, with 9 bases of the junction left unmatched. The V gene's germline CDR1 is DFQATT and CDR2 SNEGSKA (reference sequence). The CDR3 extends over 17 amino acids. This CDR3 reads CSASGGTSGRGHNEQFF. CDR3 sequence (DNA): TGCAGTGCTAGCGGGGGGACTAGCGGGAGAGGGCACAATGAGCAGTTCTTC.

In its sample, this clone was seen many times. The V call is TRBV5-1, the J call TRBJ1-2; no clear D. Germline V lookup: CDR1 SGHRS, CDR2 YFSETQ. V lost 0 bases to trimming and J lost 4 bases, with 16 bases between them. The CDR3 consists of 16 residues. For the CDR3, the DNA is TGCGCCAGCAGCTTGGCCCCTAACAGCGACATCTATGGCTACACCTTC. Its translation: CASSLAPNSDIYGYTF.

Relative to its sample, this clone is medium-sized (0.01 to 0.1%). The chain couples TRBV10-3 to TRBJ2-7, with 9 bases that match TRBD1. Germline V gene lookup returns CDR1 ENHRY and CDR2 SYGVKD. After removal of 8 bases from V and 3 bases from J, the junction contained 5 bases not matched to a gene. There are 13 residues in the CDR3. The CDR3 region has the DNA TGTGCCATCGGGAGGGACAGGGACTACGAGCAGTACTTC. Protein: CAIGRDRDYEQYF.

Many counts were recorded for this clone. The chain employs TRBV5-6 and TRBJ2-2; 10 bases line up with TRBD2. With 1 base clipped from V and 2 bases from J, the junction kept 2 bases outside the gene matches. Germline CDR1 reads SGHDT; CDR2 reads YYEEEE. CDR3 length equals 16 residues. The CDR3 sequence: CASSLQLAGNTGELFF. CDR3 nucleotide sequence: TGTGCCAGCAGCTTGCAACTAGCGGGAAACACCGGGGAGCTGTTTTTT.

This clone was seen a handful of times. The J gene is TRBJ2-7, the V gene TRBV28; the match to TRBD1 covers 8 bases. Unmatched junction bases numbered 4, after V lost 7 bases and J lost 2 bases. Germline CDR1 is MDHEN and CDR2 is SYDVKM. The CDR3 length is 13 residues. Here the CDR3 DNA reads TGTGCCAGCACCCTGACAGGGGCCTACGAGCAGTACTTC. Amino acid sequence: CASTLTGAYEQYF.

Only a few counts were recorded for this clone. This chain uses TRBV5-4 with TRBJ1-1, with 9 bases aligning to TRBD1. V trimming: 0 bases; J trimming: 5 bases; junction bases outside the gene matches: 8. This CDR3 has 16 residues. Germline lookup yields CDR1 SGHNT and CDR2 YYREEE (reference sequence). The CDR3 loop reads CASSLDRGQVRTEAFF. The CDR3 bases are TGTGCCAGCAGCTTGGACAGGGGGCAGGTGAGGACTGAAGCTTTCTTT.

This clone was seen many times. The chain employs TRBV9 and TRBJ2-3, with D possibly TRBD2 on 5 matching bases. The germline V gene encodes CDR1 SGDLS and CDR2 YYNGEE. Trimming cost V 3 bases and J 0 bases, with 8 bases left between them. This CDR3 has 14 amino acids. The CDR3 here is CASSDRGSTDTQYF. The CDR3 bases are TGTGCCAGCAGCGATAGAGGGAGCACAGATACGCAGTATTTT.

This clone was counted only a few times. V gene TRBV6-1 combines with J gene TRBJ1-2; D possibly corresponds to TRBD1 (6 bases). The CDR3 runs 16 residues. The V and J ends lost 3 bases and 1 base respectively, with 15 bases between them. CDR1 and CDR2 (germline): MNHNS, SASEGT. The CDR3 loop is CASSDSFRGGNYGYTF. DNA for the CDR3: TGTGCCAGCAGTGATTCCTTCAGGGGAGGTAACTATGGCTACACCTTC.

This clone is termed medium-sized. Distinct nucleotide sequences in the sample also encode this CDR3. Written as DNA, the CDR3 is TGTGCCATCAGTGGACTAGGCCCCGAGCAGTACTTC. Translated, it gives CAISGLGPEQYF. The J gene is TRBJ2-7, the V gene TRBV10-3; D may be TRBD2 (6 bases). This CDR3 is 12 amino acids long. CDR1 and CDR2 from the germline V gene are ENHRY and SYGVKD. The ends were cut back, 4 bases at V and 6 bases at J, with 10 bases in the middle.

This clone was counted many times. The chain combines TRBV11-3 with TRBJ1-2, with D perhaps TRBD1 (6 bases). The ends were cut back, 5 bases at V and 4 bases at J, with 14 bases in the middle. CDR3 size: 14 residues. Germline CDR1 SGHNT, CDR2 YENEEA. Here the CDR3 reads CASSKQEGVYGYTF. The DNA of the CDR3 is TGTGCCAGCAGCAAGCAAGAGGGGGTCTATGGCTACACCTTC. Together with reference TRBV11-3 and TRBJ1-2, the CDR3 gives the full variable domain: EAGVVQSPRYKIIEKKQPVAFWCNPISGHNTLYWYLQNLGQGPELLIRYENEEAVDDSQLPKDRFSAERLKGVDSTLKIQPAELGDSAVYLCASSKQEGVYGYTFGSGTRLTVV.

At least ten counts were recorded for this clone. The chain combines TRBV6-1 with TRBJ2-3; 10 bases are shared with TRBD2. This CDR3 is 15 amino acids long. Germline values: CDR1 MNHNS, CDR2 SASEGT. Germline trimming cut 1 base from V and 7 bases from J; bases unmatched to any gene: 5. The CDR3 loop is CASSEVTSGFYTQYF. CDR3 coding DNA: TGTGCCAGCAGTGAAGTGACTAGCGGGTTCTATACGCAGTATTTT.

This clone was seen repeatedly, ten times or more. The V call is TRBV4-3, the J call TRBJ2-3; TRBD1 might be the D (6 bases). Trimming shortened V by 2 bases and J by 2 bases, and 11 bases separated the two germline ends. CDR1 and CDR2 from the germline V gene are LGHNA and YSLEER. The CDR3 runs to 15 residues. The CDR3 region has the DNA TGCGCCAGCAGCCAAACAGGGTGGAACACAGATACGCAGTATTTT. Amino acids: CASSQTGWNTDTQYF.

The table lists this clone with many counts. The chain has TRBV10-3 and TRBJ1-1, with D possibly being TRBD1 (5 bases). Germline V lookup: CDR1 ENHRY, CDR2 SYGVKD. V was trimmed by 0 bases and J by 1 base, leaving 18 bases between them. This CDR3 has 18 residues. The CDR3 DNA follows: TGTGCCATCAGTGAGTCGATATTGGAGGGACGTAGGAACACTGAAGCTTTCTTT. Its translation is CAISESILEGRRNTEAFF.

This clone appeared a few times. The chain has TRBV28 and TRBJ2-5, with 16 bases matching TRBD2. The CDR3 is made up of 19 amino acids. Germline trimming cut 6 bases from V and 3 bases from J; bases unmatched to any gene: 13. CDR1 and CDR2 from the germline V gene are MDHEN and SYDVKM. DNA of the CDR3: TGTGCCAGCAGCCACCCGGGACTAGCGGGGGGGCCGTACAAAGAGACCCAGTACTTC. This translates into CASSHPGLAGGPYKETQYF. The full variable domain, in which reference TRBV28 and TRBJ2-5 provide the parts outside the CDR3, is DVKVTQSSRYLVKRTGEKVFLECVQDMDHENMFWYRQDPGLGLRLIYFSYDVKMKEKGDIPEGYSVSREKKERFSLILESASTNQTSMYLCASSHPGLAGGPYKETQYFGPGTRLLVL.

The sample holds many counts of this clone. V and J are TRBV7-9 and TRBJ1-1; the D is unclear. The length of the CDR3 is 13 residues. Germline assignment: CDR1 SEHNR and CDR2 FQNEAQ (reference sequence). Trimming took off 3 bases at V and 1 base at J, with 6 bases between the two ends. CDR3 sequence: CASSFYRNTEAFF. In DNA, the CDR3 is TGTGCCAGCAGCTTTTACAGGAACACTGAAGCTTTCTTT.

This clone showed up many times. A much larger clone lies a single base off, so this may be a read error. This chain links TRBV11-1 with TRBJ2-2; D is perhaps TRBD2 (6 bases). V was clipped by 0 bases and J by 6 bases, with 8 bases between them. The CDR3 is made up of 14 amino acids. The germline V gene has CDR1 SGHAT and CDR2 FQDESV (reference sequence). In DNA, the CDR3 is TGTGCCAGCAGCTTAGCGCGGGGAGCCGGGGAGCTGTTTTTT. It is translated as CASSLARGAGELFF.

This clone qualifies as medium-sized. J is TRBJ2-7 and V is TRBV12-3 or TRBV12-4, with 11 bases fitting TRBD2. This CDR3 has 17 residues. With V trimmed by 0 bases and J by 6 bases, 10 bases remained unmatched. CDR3 sequence reads: CASSLASGRAGVTEQYF. CDR3 nucleotides: TGTGCCAGCAGTTTAGCTAGCGGGAGGGCCGGCGTAACCGAGCAGTACTTC.

The J gene is TRBJ2-7, the V gene TRBV6-1, with D hard to call. Germline V CDR1 and CDR2: MNHNS, SASEGT. The CDR3 is 13 residues long. V gave up 4 bases and J gave up 3 bases, with 10 bases separating them. The CDR3 region is CASSATNGYEQYF. CDR3 in DNA: TGTGCCAGCAGTGCAACAAATGGCTACGAGCAGTACTTC.

About this clone itself: Its ends do not fully match the called genes, so a read error is possible. The chain links TRBV7-9 to TRBJ1-1; D gene uncertain. Germline V gene data show CDR1 as SEHNR and CDR2 as FQNEAQ (reference sequence). The CDR3 is made up of 12 amino acids. Written as DNA, the CDR3 is TGTGCCAGCAGCTTAGAGAAAACTGAATCTTTCTTT. Residues: CASSLEKTESFF. Full variable domain (remainder filled in from reference TRBV7-9 and TRBJ1-1): DTGVSQNPRHKITKRGQNVTFRCDPISEHNRLYWYRQTLGQGPEFLTYFQNEAQLEKSRLLSDRFSAERPKGSFSTLEIQRTEQGDSAMYLCASSLEKTESFFGQGTRLTVV.

This clone appeared many times. This CDR3 reads CASSMGLAATDTQYF. For the CDR3, the DNA is TGTGCCAGTAGTATGGGACTAGCGGCCACAGATACGCAGTATTTT. V is TRBV19 and J is TRBJ2-3, with 11 bases that match TRBD2. Germline V gene sequence: CDR1 LNHDA, CDR2 SQIVND (reference sequence). The CDR3 consists of 15 residues. The V and J ends lost 3 bases and 2 bases, in that order; junction bases with no gene match: 1.

To note about this clone: One end of the junction is discordant with germline, which a read error may explain. The J gene is TRBJ2-7, the V gene TRBV4-3, with a tentative D call TRBD2 (5 bases). In germline, CDR1 is LGHNA, CDR2 YSLEER. CDR3 size: 15 residues. CDR3 bases: TGCGCTAGCAGCCAAGGGAGCTCCCCGACCTACGAGCAGTACTTC. Amino acid sequence: CASSQGSSPTYEQYF.

The chain couples TRBV7-3 to TRBJ2-1; 13 bases agree with TRBD2. V was pared by 1 base and J by 6 bases, with 12 bases of the junction left unmatched. The germline gives CDR1 SGHTA, CDR2 FQGTGA. The CDR3 sequence is 19 residues long. CDR3 in DNA: TGTGCCAGCAGCTTAAGTACCCGAGGCCGACTAGCGGGAGGCAATGAGCAGTTCTTC. It translates to CASSLSTRGRLAGGNEQFF.

This clone was seen a few times. This chain links TRBV27 with TRBJ1-1; no clear D gene. CDR3 size: 17 residues. The germline gives CDR1 MNHEY, CDR2 SMNVEV (reference sequence). Trimming pared 4 bases from V and 5 bases from J, leaving 23 bases between. The CDR3 DNA reads TGTGCCAGCAGTTCGGCCGCCTGGGCAGGTGGGTTGACTGAAGCTTTCTTT. Protein product: CASSSAAWAGGLTEAFF.

This clone was recorded a few times. This sequence joins TRBV28 and TRBJ2-3, with D possibly being TRBD2 (5 bases). There are 15 residues in the CDR3. Per germline, CDR1 MDHEN and CDR2 SYDVKM. V was trimmed by 4 bases and J by 2 bases, leaving 13 bases between them. The CDR3 here is CASSSPSSITDTQYF. The CDR3 coding sequence is TGTGCCAGCAGTTCGCCTAGCTCTATCACAGATACGCAGTATTTT.

This clone was detected only a few times. V and J are TRBV7-8 and TRBJ2-7; TRBD2 might be the D (5 bases). This CDR3 is 17 amino acids long. The germline V gene has CDR1 SGHVS and CDR2 FQNEAQ. With 3 bases removed from V and 0 bases from J, the gap between germline ends came to 18 bases. The chain's CDR3 is CASSLARARGGSYEQYF. Here the CDR3 DNA reads TGTGCCAGCAGCTTGGCCCGGGCCCGAGGAGGCTCCTACGAGCAGTACTTC.

This clone was counted at least ten times. The genes are TRBV6-2 or TRBV6-3 and TRBJ2-2; 12 bases line up with TRBD1. Germline assignment: CDR1 MNHEY and CDR2 SVGEGT. The ends lost 8 bases at V and 5 bases at J; junction bases unmatched: 3. The CDR3 covers 14 residues. CDR3 sequence: CASRDRGQTGELFF. The CDR3 DNA is TGTGCCAGCCGGGACAGGGGGCAGACCGGGGAGCTGTTTTTT.

As to this clone: Being one base from a much bigger clone, this may be a read error. Other DNA sequences in this sample translate to the same CDR3. The chain links TRBV18 to TRBJ1-1; 7 bases are shared with TRBD1. CDR3 size: 13 residues. Germline CDR1 is KGHSH and CDR2 is LQKENI. In nucleotides, the CDR3 is TGTGCCAGCTCACCGGGACAGAACACTGAGGCTTTCTTT. It is translated as CASSPGQNTEAFF.

J is TRBJ2-1 and V is TRBV25-1; D may match TRBD1 or TRBD2 (5 bases each). Germline CDR1 and CDR2: MGHDK and SYGVNS. V dropped 1 base and J dropped 8 bases, with 12 bases sitting between them. The CDR3 is 14 residues long. CDR3 nucleotide sequence: TGTGCCAGCAGTGAATGGGGGTCTGGGGATGAGCAGTTCTTC. As protein: CASSEWGSGDEQFF.

This clone has more than one count but fewer than ten. Its ends do not fully match the called genes, so a read error is possible. Other nucleotide sequences from this sample produce the same CDR3. The V gene is TRBV6-1, the J gene TRBJ1-2; the D is unclear. The CDR3 contains 10 residues. The germline CDR1 and CDR2 sequences are MNHNS and SASEGT. CDR3 sequence: CASREDGYTF. CDR3 DNA: TGTGCCAGCAGGGAAGATGGCTACACCTTC.

This clone was detected a few times. The V call is TRBV6-1, the J call TRBJ1-2; D is ambiguous. V was cut by 8 bases and J by 11 bases, with 18 bases left in between. Germline CDR1 MNHNS, CDR2 SASEGT. The CDR3 covers 12 residues. The CDR3 spells CASSPEYRGYTF. CDR3 DNA sequence: TGTGCCAGCTCCCCGGAGTACCGGGGATACACCTTC.

In this sample, this clone turned up many times. The chain uses TRBV4-2 and TRBJ1-3; TRBD1 might be the D (5 bases). The CDR3 sequence is 14 residues long. CDR1 LGHNA and CDR2 YNFKEQ come from the germline V gene. Trimming removed 7 bases at V and 0 bases at J, with 10 bases between. The DNA for the CDR3 is TGTGCCAGCACCGACGGGGGCTCTGGAAACACCATATATTTT. Translating it yields CASTDGGSGNTIYF.